This passage covers 10 T cell receptor beta chains from one sample sequenced in a study of T cell responses to AZD1222 COVID-19 vaccine. Produced via immunoSEQ multiplex PCR; TCRdb's table is partial and in-frame only. The table lists about 120,000 clones, approximately 86% of them singletons. Sequenced material: peripheral blood, taken 28 days after the second AZD1222 dose. These receptors all come from an adult who received the AZD1222 COVID-19 vaccine.

The rearrangement links TRBV30 to TRBJ1-6, with D hard to call. The CDR3 covers 15 residues. V dropped 0 bases and J dropped 7 bases, with 13 bases sitting between them. From germline, CDR1 is GTSNPN and CDR2 SVGIG (reference sequence). CDR3 loop: CAWSVLTVGNSPLHF. For the CDR3, the DNA is TGTGCCTGGAGTGTACTTACAGTCGGGAATTCACCCCTCCACTTT.

This chain joins TRBV29-1 and TRBJ2-1; 9 positions match TRBD2. The germline CDR1 and CDR2 sequences are SQVTM and ANQGSEA. The CDR3 runs 14 residues. After removal of 6 bases from V and 8 bases from J, the junction contained 11 bases not matched to a gene. CDR3 in amino acids: CSVRVAGEGDEQFF. The CDR3 nucleotides read TGCAGCGTCCGAGTAGCGGGGGAGGGGGATGAGCAGTTCTTC.

The rearrangement uses TRBV10-1 and TRBJ1-5; weak D call: TRBD1 (5 bases). V was cut by 3 bases and J by 3 bases, with 9 bases left in between. This CDR3 contains 14 residues. From germline, CDR1 is WNHNN and CDR2 SYGVQD (reference sequence). CDR3 bases: TGCGCCAGCAGTGACGACAGATCCAATCAGCCCCAGCATTTT. This sequence encodes CASSDDRSNQPQHF.

The chain has TRBV4-2 and TRBJ1-2; no reliable D call. The CDR3 runs 13 residues. V lost 0 bases and J 4 bases, leaving 6 bases between the germline ends. Germline CDR1 and CDR2: LGHNA and YNFKEQ. DNA of the CDR3: TGTGCCAGCAGCCAAGACGACGGCTATGGCTACACCTTC. Translated: CASSQDDGYGYTF.

The chain recombines TRBV7-3 with TRBJ1-3; 8 nucleotides agree with TRBD1. Germline CDR1 reads SGHTA; CDR2 reads FQGTGA. The V gene end was trimmed by 6 bases and the J gene end by 0 bases; junction bases not matched to a gene: 4. The CDR3 is 15 residues long. This chain's CDR3 is CASSRQGISGNTIYF. CDR3 DNA: TGTGCCAGCAGTCGACAGGGGATCTCTGGAAACACCATATATTTT. The entire variable domain, with the rest obtained from reference TRBV7-3 and TRBJ1-3, is as follows: GAGVSQTPSNKVTEKGKYVELRCDPISGHTALYWYRQSLGQGPEFLIYFQGTGAADDSGLPNDRFFAVRPEGSVSTLKIQRTERGDSAVYLCASSRQGISGNTIYFGEGSWLTVV.

The V call is TRBV5-1, the J call TRBJ2-5; 7 nucleotides align to TRBD1. V lost 4 bases to trimming and J lost 5 bases; unmatched junction nucleotides: 11. CDR1 and CDR2 from the germline V gene are SGHRS and YFSETQ. CDR3 size: 15 residues. The CDR3, as DNA: TGCGCCAGCAGCCTCGGGACAGTTGATATGGAGACCCAGTACTTC. Its translation: CASSLGTVDMETQYF.

The chain combines TRBV27 with TRBJ2-3; D unclear. With 2 bases removed from V and 0 bases from J, the gap between germline ends came to 18 bases. The CDR3 is made up of 18 amino acids. Looked up from germline, CDR1 is MNHEY and CDR2 is SMNVEV (reference sequence). CDR3 residues: CASSLAVHSTASTDTQYF. DNA of the CDR3: TGTGCCAGCAGTTTAGCTGTTCATTCCACGGCTAGCACAGATACGCAGTATTTT.

V and J are TRBV18 and TRBJ2-1; D perhaps matches TRBD1 (5 bases). V lost 4 bases to trimming and J lost 4 bases, with 20 bases between them. In germline, CDR1 is KGHSH, CDR2 LQKENI. The length of the CDR3 is 17 residues. The DNA for the CDR3 is TGTGCCAGCTCACGAGACAGCGTAGCTAACATTTACAATGAGCAGTTCTTC. Encoded protein: CASSRDSVANIYNEQFF.

The chain recombines TRBV4-3 with TRBJ1-4; D is undetermined. The V and J ends lost 1 base and 5 bases respectively, with 5 bases between them. Germline V gives CDR1 LGHNA, CDR2 YSLEER. This CDR3 has 13 amino acids. The chain's CDR3 is CASSQVGNEKLFF. DNA for the CDR3: TGCGCCAGCAGCCAAGTGGGAAATGAAAAACTGTTTTTT.

The V gene is TRBV6-5, the J gene TRBJ1-5; the D gene is possibly TRBD1 (6 bases). V was trimmed by 4 bases and J by 1 base, leaving 14 bases between them. Germline CDR1 MNHEY, CDR2 SVGAGI. This CDR3 region has 16 residues. The CDR3 nucleotides read TGTGCCAGCAGTTCGTCCGGGGGCTGGAGCAATCAGCCCCAGCATTTT. Amino acid sequence: CASSSSGGWSNQPQHF.